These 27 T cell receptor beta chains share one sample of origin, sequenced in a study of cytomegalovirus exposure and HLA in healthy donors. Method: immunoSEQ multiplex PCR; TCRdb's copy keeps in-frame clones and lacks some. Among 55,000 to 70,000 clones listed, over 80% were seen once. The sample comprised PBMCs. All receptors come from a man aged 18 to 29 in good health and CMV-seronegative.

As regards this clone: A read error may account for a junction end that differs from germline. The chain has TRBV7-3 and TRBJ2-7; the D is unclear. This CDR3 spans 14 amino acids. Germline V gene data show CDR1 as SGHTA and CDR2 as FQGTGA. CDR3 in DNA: TGTGCCAGCAGCTTAAGCTGGAGCTCCCACGAGCAGTACTTC. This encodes CASSLSWSSHEQYF. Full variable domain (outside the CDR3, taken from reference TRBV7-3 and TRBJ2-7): GAGVSQTPSNKVTEKGKYVELRCDPISGHTALYWYRQSLGQGPEFLIYFQGTGAADDSGLPNDRFFAVRPEGSVSTLKIQRTERGDSAVYLCASSLSWSSHEQYFGPGTRLTVT.

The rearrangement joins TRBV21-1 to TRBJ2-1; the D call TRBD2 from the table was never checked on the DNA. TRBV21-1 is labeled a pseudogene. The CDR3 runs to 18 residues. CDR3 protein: CASSSRAGGPRFCHEQFF. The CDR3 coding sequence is TGTGCCAGCAGCAGTAGAGCGGGAGGGCCTCGGTTTTGCCATGAGCAGTTCTTC.

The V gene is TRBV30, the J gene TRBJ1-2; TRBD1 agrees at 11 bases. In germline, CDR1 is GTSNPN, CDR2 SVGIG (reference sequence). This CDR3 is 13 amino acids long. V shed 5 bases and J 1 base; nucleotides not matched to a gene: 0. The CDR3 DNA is TGTGCCTGGGGGACAGGGGGTAACTATGGCTACACCTTC. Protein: CAWGTGGNYGYTF.

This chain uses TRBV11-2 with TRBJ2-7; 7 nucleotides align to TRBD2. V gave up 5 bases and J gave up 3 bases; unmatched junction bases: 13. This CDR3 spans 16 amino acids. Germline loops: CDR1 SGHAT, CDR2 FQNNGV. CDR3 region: CASSPIRASGIYEQYF. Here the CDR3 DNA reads TGTGCCAGCAGCCCCATTAGAGCCAGCGGGATCTACGAGCAGTACTTC.

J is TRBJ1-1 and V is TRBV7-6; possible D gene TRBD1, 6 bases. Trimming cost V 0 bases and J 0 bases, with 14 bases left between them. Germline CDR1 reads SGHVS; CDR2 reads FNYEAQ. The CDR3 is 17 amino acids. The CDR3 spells CASSLATGDTMNTEAFF. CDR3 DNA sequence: TGTGCCAGCAGCTTAGCGACAGGAGACACCATGAACACTGAAGCTTTCTTT. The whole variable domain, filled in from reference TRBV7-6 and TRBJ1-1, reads GAGVSQSPRYKVTKRGQDVALRCDPISGHVSLYWYRQALGQGPEFLTYFNYEAQQDKSGLPNDRFSAERPEGSISTLTIQRTEQRDSAMYRCASSLATGDTMNTEAFFGQGTRLTVV.

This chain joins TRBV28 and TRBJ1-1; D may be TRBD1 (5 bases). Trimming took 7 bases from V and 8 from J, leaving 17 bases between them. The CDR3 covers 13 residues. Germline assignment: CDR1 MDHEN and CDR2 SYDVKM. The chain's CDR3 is CASKTGRGWEAFF. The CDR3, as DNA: TGTGCCAGCAAGACCGGTAGGGGTTGGGAAGCTTTCTTT.

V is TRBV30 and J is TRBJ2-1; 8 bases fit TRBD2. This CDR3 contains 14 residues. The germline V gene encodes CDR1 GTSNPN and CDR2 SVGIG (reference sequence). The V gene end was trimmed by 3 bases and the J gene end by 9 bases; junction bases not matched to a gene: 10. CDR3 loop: CAWSGVSGGSEQFF. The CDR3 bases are TGTGCCTGGAGCGGGGTAAGCGGGGGAAGTGAGCAGTTCTTC.

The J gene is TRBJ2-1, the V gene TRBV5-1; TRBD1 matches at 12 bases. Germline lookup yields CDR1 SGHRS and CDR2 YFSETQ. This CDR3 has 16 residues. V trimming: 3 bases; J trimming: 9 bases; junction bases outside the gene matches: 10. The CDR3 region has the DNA TGCGCCAGCAGCTACACTTGGGACAGGGGGCGAGGTGAGCAGTTCTTC. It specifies CASSYTWDRGRGEQFF.

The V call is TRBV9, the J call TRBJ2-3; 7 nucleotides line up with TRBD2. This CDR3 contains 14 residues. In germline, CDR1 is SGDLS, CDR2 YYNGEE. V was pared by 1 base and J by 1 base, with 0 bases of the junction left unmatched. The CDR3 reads CASSVTSGTDTQYF. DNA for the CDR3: TGTGCCAGCAGCGTAACTAGCGGCACAGATACGCAGTATTTT.

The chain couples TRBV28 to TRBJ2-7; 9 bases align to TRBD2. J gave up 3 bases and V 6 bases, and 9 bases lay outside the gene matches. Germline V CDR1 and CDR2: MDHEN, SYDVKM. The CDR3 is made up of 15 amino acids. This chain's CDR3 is CASSNLLAGFYEQYF. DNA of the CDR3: TGTGCCAGCAGCAACCTACTAGCGGGTTTCTACGAGCAGTACTTC.

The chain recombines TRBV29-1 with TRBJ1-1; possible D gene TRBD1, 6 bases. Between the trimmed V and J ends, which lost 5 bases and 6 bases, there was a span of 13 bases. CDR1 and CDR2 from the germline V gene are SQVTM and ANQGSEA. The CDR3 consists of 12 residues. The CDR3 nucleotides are TGCAGCGTTAGGCCGGGGGGCCCTGAAGCTTTCTTT. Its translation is CSVRPGGPEAFF.

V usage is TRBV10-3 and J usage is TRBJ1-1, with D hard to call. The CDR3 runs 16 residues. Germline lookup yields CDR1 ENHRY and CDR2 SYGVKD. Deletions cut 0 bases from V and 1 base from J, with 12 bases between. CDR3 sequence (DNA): TGTGCCATCAGTGAGTCTTCGGCAGGCCGGAACACTGAAGCTTTCTTT. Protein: CAISESSAGRNTEAFF.

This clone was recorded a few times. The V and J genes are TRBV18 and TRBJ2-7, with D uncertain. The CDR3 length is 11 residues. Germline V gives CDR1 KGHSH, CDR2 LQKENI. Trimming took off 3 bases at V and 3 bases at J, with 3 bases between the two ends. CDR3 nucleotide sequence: TGTGCCAGCTCACCTAACTACGAGCAGTACTTC. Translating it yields CASSPNYEQYF.

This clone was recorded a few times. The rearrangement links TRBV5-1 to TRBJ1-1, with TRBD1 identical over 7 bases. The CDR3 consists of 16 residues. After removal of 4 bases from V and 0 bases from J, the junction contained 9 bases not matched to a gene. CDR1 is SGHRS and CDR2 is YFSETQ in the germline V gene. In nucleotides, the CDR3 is TGCGCCAGCAGCAATTACAGGGGTGTGATGAACACTGAAGCTTTCTTT. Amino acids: CASSNYRGVMNTEAFF.

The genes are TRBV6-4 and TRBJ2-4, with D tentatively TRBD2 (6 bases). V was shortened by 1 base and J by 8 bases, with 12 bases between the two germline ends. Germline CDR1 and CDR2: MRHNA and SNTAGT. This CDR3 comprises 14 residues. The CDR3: CASSDYFGSYIQYF. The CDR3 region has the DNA TGTGCCAGCAGTGACTACTTCGGGAGTTACATTCAGTACTTC.

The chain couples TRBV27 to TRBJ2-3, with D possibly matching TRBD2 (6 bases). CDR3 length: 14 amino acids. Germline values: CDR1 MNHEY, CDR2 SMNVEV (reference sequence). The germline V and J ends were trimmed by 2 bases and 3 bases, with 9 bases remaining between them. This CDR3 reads CASSLRGFTDTQYF. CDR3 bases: TGTGCCAGCAGTTTACGGGGGTTTACAGATACGCAGTATTTT.

The CDR3 DNA reads TGTGCCAGCAGTTTCGGGGACTCCAACACCGGGGAGCTGTTTTTT. Protein product: CASSFGDSNTGELFF. The chain couples TRBV28 to TRBJ2-2, with D perhaps matching TRBD2 (6 bases). There are 15 residues in the CDR3. The germline V and J ends were trimmed by 3 bases and 2 bases, with 10 bases remaining between them. Germline CDR1 is MDHEN and CDR2 is SYDVKM.

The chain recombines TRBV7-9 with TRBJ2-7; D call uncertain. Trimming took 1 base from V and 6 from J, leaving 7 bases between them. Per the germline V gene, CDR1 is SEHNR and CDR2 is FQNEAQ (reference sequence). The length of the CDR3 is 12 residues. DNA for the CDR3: TGTGCCAGCAGCTTAGACACCTCCGAGCAGTACTTC. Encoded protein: CASSLDTSEQYF.

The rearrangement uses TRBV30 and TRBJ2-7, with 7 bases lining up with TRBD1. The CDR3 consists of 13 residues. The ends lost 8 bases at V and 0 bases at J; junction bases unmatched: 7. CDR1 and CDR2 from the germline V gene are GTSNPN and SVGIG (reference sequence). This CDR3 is CAAIRDSSYEQYF. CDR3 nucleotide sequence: TGTGCCGCAATAAGGGACAGCTCCTACGAGCAGTACTTC.

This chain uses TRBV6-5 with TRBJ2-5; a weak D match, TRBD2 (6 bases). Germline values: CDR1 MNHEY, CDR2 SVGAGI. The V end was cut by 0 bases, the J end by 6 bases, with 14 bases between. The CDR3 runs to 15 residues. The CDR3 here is CASSYSGGTYQTQYF. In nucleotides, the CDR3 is TGTGCCAGCAGTTACTCTGGCGGGACGTATCAGACCCAGTACTTC.

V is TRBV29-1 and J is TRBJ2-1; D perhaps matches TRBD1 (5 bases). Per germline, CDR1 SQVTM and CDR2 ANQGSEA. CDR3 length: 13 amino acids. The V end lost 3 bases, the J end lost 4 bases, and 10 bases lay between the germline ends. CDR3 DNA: TGCAGCGTTGATTCAGGGTTATACAATGAGCAGTTCTTC. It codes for CSVDSGLYNEQFF.

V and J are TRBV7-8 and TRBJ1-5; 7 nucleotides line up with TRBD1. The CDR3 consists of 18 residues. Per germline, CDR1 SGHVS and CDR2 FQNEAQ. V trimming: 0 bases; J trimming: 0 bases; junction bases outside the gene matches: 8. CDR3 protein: CASSLAPGTANSNQPQHF. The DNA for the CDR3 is TGTGCCAGCAGCTTAGCACCAGGGACAGCTAATAGCAATCAGCCCCAGCATTTT.

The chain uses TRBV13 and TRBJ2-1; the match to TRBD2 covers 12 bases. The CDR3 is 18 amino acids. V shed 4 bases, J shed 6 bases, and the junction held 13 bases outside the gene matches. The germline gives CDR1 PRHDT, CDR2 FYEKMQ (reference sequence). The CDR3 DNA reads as TGTGCCAGCAGCTGGAGGAGACTAGCGGGAGCCAGGTTCAATGAGCAGTTCTTC. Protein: CASSWRRLAGARFNEQFF.

This CDR3 is CAWDYPIGGTNEKLFF. Here the CDR3 DNA reads TGTGCCTGGGACTACCCCATTGGGGGGACTAATGAAAAACTGTTTTTT. The chain uses TRBV30 and TRBJ1-4; D is possibly TRBD1 (5 bases). With 5 bases removed from V and 2 bases from J, the gap between germline ends came to 18 bases. This CDR3 spans 16 amino acids. Germline CDR1 is GTSNPN and CDR2 is SVGIG (reference sequence). Supplemented by reference TRBV30 and TRBJ1-4, the full variable domain reads SQTIHQWPATLVQPVGSPLSLECTVEGTSNPNLYWYRQAAGRGLQLLFYSVGIGQISSEVPQNLSASRPQDRQFILSSKKLLLSDSGFYLCAWDYPIGGTNEKLFFGSGTQLSVL.

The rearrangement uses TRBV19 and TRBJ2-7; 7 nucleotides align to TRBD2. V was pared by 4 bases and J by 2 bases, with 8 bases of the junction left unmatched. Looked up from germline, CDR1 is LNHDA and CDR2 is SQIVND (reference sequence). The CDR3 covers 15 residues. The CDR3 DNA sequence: TGTGCCAGTAGTACCGAAGCGGGAAAAACCTACGAGCAGTACTTC. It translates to CASSTEAGKTYEQYF.

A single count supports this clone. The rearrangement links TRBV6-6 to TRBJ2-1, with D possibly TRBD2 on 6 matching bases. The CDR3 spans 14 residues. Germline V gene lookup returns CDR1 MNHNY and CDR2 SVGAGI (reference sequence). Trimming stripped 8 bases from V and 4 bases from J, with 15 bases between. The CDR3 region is CASFPAGRYNEQFF. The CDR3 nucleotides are TGTGCCAGCTTCCCGGCGGGGAGATACAATGAGCAGTTCTTC.

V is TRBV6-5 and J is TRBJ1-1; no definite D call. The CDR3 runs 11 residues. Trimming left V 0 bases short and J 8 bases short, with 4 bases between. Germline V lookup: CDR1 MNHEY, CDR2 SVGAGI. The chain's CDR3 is CASSYSTEAFF. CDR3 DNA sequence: TGTGCCAGCAGTTACTCGACAGAAGCTTTCTTT.